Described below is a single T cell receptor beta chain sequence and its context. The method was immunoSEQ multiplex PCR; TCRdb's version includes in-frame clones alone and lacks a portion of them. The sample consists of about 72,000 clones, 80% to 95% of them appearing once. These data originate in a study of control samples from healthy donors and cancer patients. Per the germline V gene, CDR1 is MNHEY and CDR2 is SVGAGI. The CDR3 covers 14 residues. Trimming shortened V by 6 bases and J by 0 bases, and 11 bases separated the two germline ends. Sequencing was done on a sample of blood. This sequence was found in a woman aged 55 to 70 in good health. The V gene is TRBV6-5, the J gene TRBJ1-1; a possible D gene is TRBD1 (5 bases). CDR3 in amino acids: CASSQVGLNTEAFF. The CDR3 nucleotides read TGTGCCAGCAGCCAAGTGGGACTGAACACTGAAGCTTTCTTT.